The following is a T cell receptor (beta chain) sequence with its context. The entry originates in a study of cytomegalovirus exposure and HLA in healthy donors. PCR primers comprised 60 Vbeta and 13 Jbeta primers. The data were produced by immunoSEQ multiplex PCR, yet TCRdb's version contains in-frame clones alone and is incomplete. The table includes over 100,000 clones, less than 85% detected once. The CDR3 loop spans 15 amino acids. Trimming left V 4 bases short and J 7 bases short, with 19 bases between. Germline CDR1 and CDR2: SEHNR and FQNEAQ (reference sequence). The TCR comes from a man aged 35 to 55 in good health and CMV-seronegative. Sequencing input: PBMCs. The rearrangement uses TRBV7-9 and TRBJ1-2, with no clear D. CDR3 amino acids: CASSSPGPEGSGYTF. CDR3 DNA sequence: TGTGCCAGCAGCTCTCCGGGCCCAGAGGGCTCTGGCTACACCTTC. The whole variable domain, remainder taken from reference TRBV7-9 and TRBJ1-2, is DTGVSQNPRHKITKRGQNVTFRCDPISEHNRLYWYRQTLGQGPEFLTYFQNEAQLEKSRLLSDRFSAERPKGSFSTLEIQRTEQGDSAMYLCASSSPGPEGSGYTFGSGTRLTVV.